The clone carrying this TCR beta chain was seen a few times. The antigen is undetermined. The PCR contained 60 Vbeta and 13 Jbeta primers. The table came from immunoSEQ multiplex PCR; TCRdb's copy has only in-frame clones and leaves some out. The sample lists approximately 130,000 clones, 55% to 80% occurring once. The CDR3 spans 16 residues. Germline lookup yields CDR1 SGHNT and CDR2 YYREEE (reference sequence). V was shortened by 4 bases and J by 4 bases, with 17 bases between the two germline ends. This entry belongs to a study of cytomegalovirus exposure and HLA in healthy donors. Overall study results and limits: Altogether, 164 TCR beta chains were recorded as cytomegalovirus-associated. A later analysis found TCR association rates differed by HLA locus, highest for DRB1 and lowest for HLA-C. HLA allele associations emerged for around 16,000 TCR beta sequences in a later analysis, at 0.05 false discovery rate.

This chain joins TRBV5-4 and TRBJ2-2; D remains unclear. This receptor was obtained from a woman aged 40 to 50 in good health and CMV-seronegative. The sequenced sample was PBMCs. This chain's CDR3 is CASSPSGRRSTGELFF. The CDR3 coding sequence is TGTGCCAGCAGCCCTTCCGGCCGAAGGAGCACCGGGGAGCTGTTTTTT.